The T cell receptor (beta chain) described here comes from a study of T-cell memory formation after mild COVID-19. About the research overall: The study found TCR clusters largely donor specific.

TCRdb re-analysed the 5' RACE reads in MiXCR, keeping a single row per CDR3 protein. The sample carries nearly 350,000 distinct CDR3 sequences, under 15% recorded once. About this clonotype itself: Antigen specificity is unknown.

The CDR3 length is 16 residues. Germline loops: CDR1 SGDLS, CDR2 YYNGEE. V lost 0 bases and J 4 bases, leaving 15 bases between the germline ends. General study results and limits: Within pre-infection memory, some responding clones were found, suggesting cross-reactive memory joined. Clones from the second wave (peaking day 37) had unconfirmed SARS-CoV-2 specificity. Clones contracting across day 15 to 85 had a balanced CD4/CD8 profile; later expanding clones leaned CD4+.

The sample comprised PBMCs or a T cell subset sorted from them (not recorded which). V gene TRBV9 combines with J gene TRBJ2-3; the D gene could be TRBD1 or TRBD2 (5 bases each). The sequence was collected from a man younger than 35 who had mild COVID-19 (a few samples of this study predate the infection). Cell type and time point are not known. CDR3 nucleotide sequence: TGTGCCAGCAGCGTAGCTGACTATCAAGGGGCAGATACGCAGTATTTT. It is translated as CASSVADYQGADTQYF.